This T cell receptor beta chain is drawn from a study of CD8 T cells in ankylosing spondylitis. Regarding the study as a whole: Reactive arthritis synovial fluid and blood were previously reported to contain some motif variants.

Germline loops: CDR1 MGHDK, CDR2 SYGVNS. Trimming removed 6 bases from V and 2 bases from J, with 13 bases in between. The CDR3 loop spans 14 amino acids. This clonotype was picked up many times. Antigen unknown. From the 5' RACE reads, TCRdb called clonotypes with MiXCR, one entry per CDR3 protein. This sample carries approximately 250,000 distinct CDR3 sequences, roughly a tenth of them seen once, and the ten largest clones take 2.5% to 3%. This clonotype was sampled from a male donor with ankylosing spondylitis or in good health (not recorded which). V is TRBV25-1 and J is TRBJ1-2; D unresolved. Sequencing was carried out using blood, either unsorted or a sorted T cell fraction (not recorded which). CDR3 sequence reads: CASSPAGVNYGYTF. The CDR3 DNA reads as TGTGCCAGCAGCCCCGCCGGGGTCAACTATGGCTACACCTTC.